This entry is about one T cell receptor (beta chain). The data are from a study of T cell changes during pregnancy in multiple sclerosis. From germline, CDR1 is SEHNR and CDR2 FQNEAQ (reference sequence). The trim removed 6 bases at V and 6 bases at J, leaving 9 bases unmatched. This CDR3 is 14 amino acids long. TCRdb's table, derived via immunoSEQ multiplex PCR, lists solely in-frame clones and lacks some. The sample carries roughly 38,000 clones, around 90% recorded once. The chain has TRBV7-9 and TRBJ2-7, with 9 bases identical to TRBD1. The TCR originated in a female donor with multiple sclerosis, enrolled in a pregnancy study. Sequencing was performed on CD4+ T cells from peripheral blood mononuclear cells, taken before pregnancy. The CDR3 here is CASRSDRGGVEQYF. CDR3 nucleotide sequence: TGTGCCAGCAGATCCGACAGGGGGGGCGTCGAGCAGTACTTC.